This TCR beta chain emerged from a study of shared clonotypes between healthy human individuals. About this clone: Its antigen is not identified.

The CDR3 is made up of 15 amino acids. The V gene's germline CDR1 is SGHTA and CDR2 FQGTGA. V was pared by 5 bases and J by 6 bases, with 20 bases between. Measured with immunoSEQ multiplex PCR; TCRdb has only the in-frame clones, and not every one. The sample includes about 2.1 million clones, about 94% of them seen just once. Study outcomes and limitations: Sequencing depth was predicted to influence how clonotypes are shared among donors.

Naive CD8 populations comprised CD45RO-negative cells positively selected for CCR7, excluding terminally differentiated effector memory CD45RA+ cells. Material for sequencing was naive CD8+ T cells from PBMCs. This sequence joins TRBV7-3 and TRBJ2-7; maybe TRBD2 (6 bases). The origin of this receptor is a man aged 18-30 years in good health. Some clones in this sample may be carry-over from other donors' samples. This CDR3 reads CASSPDHRESGEQYF. CDR3 nucleotides: TGTGCCAGCAGCCCAGACCACCGGGAGAGTGGCGAGCAGTACTTC.